The 9 T cell receptor beta chains below all came from one sample that was sequenced in a study of beta chain bispecific antibodies for T cell cancers. Their antigen targets remain unknown. One entry per CDR3 protein, called by TCRdb with MiXCR from the 5' RACE reads. The sample has about 20,000 distinct CDR3 sequences, approximately 2% seen once. Study-level findings and limits: Anti-TRBV12 exposure, compared with anti-CD19, reduced the TRBV12-3 proportion of TRBV signal by about 99%. In these mixed samples, most targeted TRBV reads derived from the leukemia cell line.

Expansion lasted 3 days, with either anti-CD3 antibody OKT3 or CD3/CD28 beads. The sequences come from healthy donor T cells cultured with leukemia cells, collected from a culture containing a bispecific antibody targeting TCR Vbeta12. These receptors came from a human donor in good health. Some clones in this sample may be carry-over from other donors' samples.

This clonotype was seen once. A read error may be the cause here, since a much bigger clone is one base away. This chain connects TRBV6-5 to TRBJ1-1; the D is unclear. Looked up from germline, CDR1 is MNHEY and CDR2 is SVGAGI. The CDR3 sequence is 13 residues long. As DNA, the CDR3 is TGTACCAGCAGACCAAATCCCAACACTGAAGCTTTCTTT. This translates into CTSRPNPNTEAFF.

This clonotype was seen many times. This chain joins TRBV10-3 and TRBJ2-3; possible D gene TRBD2, 7 bases. CDR1 is ENHRY, CDR2 SYGVKD, per germline. The CDR3 contains 13 residues. V was trimmed by 0 bases and J by 9 bases, leaving 10 bases between them. CDR3 DNA sequence: TGTGCCATCAGTGAGTCGAAGGGGGGGACGCAGTATTTT. This gives the protein CAISESKGGTQYF.

This clonotype came up many times. The V call is TRBV10-2, the J call TRBJ2-5; D is possibly TRBD2 (6 bases). The CDR3 has 15 residues. The germline CDR1 and CDR2 sequences are WSHSY and SAAADI. V was cut by 1 base and J by 5 bases, with 14 bases left in between. The CDR3 protein is CASSEFPGLGETQYF. The CDR3 DNA reads as TGCGCCAGCAGTGAGTTCCCGGGACTTGGTGAGACCCAGTACTTC.

A note on this clonotype: This clone may be a read error of a much larger clone one base away. The genes are TRBV5-1 and TRBJ1-3; D is unresolved. From germline, CDR1 is SGHRS and CDR2 YFSETQ. The CDR3 has 14 amino acids. CDR3 in DNA: TGCGCCAGCAGCTTGTCAGGAACTGGAAACACCACATATTTT. Residues: CASSLSGTGNTTYF.

This clonotype has a count of ten or more. V usage is TRBV4-1 and J usage is TRBJ2-3, with a weak D call TRBD1 (5 bases). The CDR3 spans 14 residues. V lost 4 bases, J lost 5 bases, and 13 bases lay in between. The germline gives CDR1 MGHRA, CDR2 YSYEKL. The CDR3 nucleotides are TGCGCCAGCAGCCCCCGACAGTCTATAGATACGCAGTATTTT. Protein sequence: CASSPRQSIDTQYF.

This clonotype was picked up many times. J is TRBJ1-5 and V is TRBV28; maybe TRBD1 (5 bases). Germline V gene lookup returns CDR1 MDHEN and CDR2 SYDVKM. Trimming removed 1 base from V and 1 base from J, with 14 bases in between. The CDR3 is 17 residues long. CDR3 residues: CASSLYLDRISNQPQHF. The CDR3 bases are TGTGCCAGCAGTTTATATTTAGACAGAATAAGCAATCAGCCCCAGCATTTT. Drawing the rest from reference TRBV28 and TRBJ1-5, the complete variable domain is DVKVTQSSRYLVKRTGEKVFLECVQDMDHENMFWYRQDPGLGLRLIYFSYDVKMKEKGDIPEGYSVSREKKERFSLILESASTNQTSMYLCASSLYLDRISNQPQHFGDGTRLSIL.

By its share, this clonotype is medium-sized. The chain combines TRBV20-1 with TRBJ2-7, with 9 positions matching TRBD1. Trimming removed 5 bases from V and 3 bases from J; junction bases left unmatched: 2. Germline assignment: CDR1 DFQATT and CDR2 SNEGSKA (reference sequence). The CDR3 runs to 12 residues. This CDR3 reads CSAPGQGYEQYF. CDR3 nucleotide sequence: TGCAGTGCTCCGGGACAGGGCTACGAGCAGTACTTC.

This clonotype was recorded at least ten times. V gene TRBV30 combines with J gene TRBJ2-5, with 9 bases that match TRBD1. V was pared by 4 bases and J by 4 bases, with 10 bases of the junction left unmatched. Germline CDR1 is GTSNPN and CDR2 is SVGIG (reference sequence). This CDR3 is built from 15 residues. CDR3 protein: CAWTLTGGSGETQYF. The CDR3 DNA is TGTGCCTGGACCCTGACAGGGGGATCGGGAGAGACCCAGTACTTC.

This clonotype has at least ten counts. The chain recombines TRBV7-3 with TRBJ2-3; TRBD2 matches 8 bases. The junction had 6 bases not matched to a gene; V was cut back by 4 bases and J by 0 bases. Germline V lookup: CDR1 SGHTA, CDR2 FQGTGA. The CDR3 sequence is 16 residues long. The CDR3 bases are TGTGCCAGCAGCTCCCTCGGGGGGGGAAGCACAGATACGCAGTATTTT. Translated: CASSSLGGGSTDTQYF.